The present TCR beta chain was sequenced within a study of cytomegalovirus exposure and HLA in healthy donors. As for this clone: Its antigen is as yet unknown.

Notes on the study in general: V- and J-gene trimming of TCR beta was linked (in a later analysis) to a missense DCLRE1C variant. A later analysis, which compared TCR beta chains of equal frequency, found the HLA-associated ones more clonally expanded. Rare sequences made up most TCRs, while some public TCRs were found in many donors.

In the PCR, 60 Vbeta and 13 Jbeta primers were used. Produced via immunoSEQ multiplex PCR; TCRdb's table is partial and in-frame only. The ten top clones account for about 0.74%, within a sample of over 150,000 clones. The length of the CDR3 is 14 residues. V lost 10 bases and J 1 base, leaving 16 bases between the germline ends. In germline, CDR1 is SNHLY, CDR2 FYNNEI. Sequenced: PBMCs. J is TRBJ1-2 and V is TRBV2; D unclear. The receptor's source is a boy between 10 and 17 years old in good health and CMV-seronegative. For the CDR3, the DNA is TGTGCCACACAACCCGGTAGCGGTAACTATGGCTACACCTTC. Its protein is CATQPGSGNYGYTF. Full variable domain (missing parts from reference TRBV2 and TRBJ1-2): EPEVTQTPSHQVTQMGQEVILRCVPISNHLYFYWYRQILGQKVEFLVSFYNNEISEKSEIFDDQFSVERPDGSNFTLKIRSTKLEDSAMYFCATQPGSGNYGYTFGSGTRLTVV.